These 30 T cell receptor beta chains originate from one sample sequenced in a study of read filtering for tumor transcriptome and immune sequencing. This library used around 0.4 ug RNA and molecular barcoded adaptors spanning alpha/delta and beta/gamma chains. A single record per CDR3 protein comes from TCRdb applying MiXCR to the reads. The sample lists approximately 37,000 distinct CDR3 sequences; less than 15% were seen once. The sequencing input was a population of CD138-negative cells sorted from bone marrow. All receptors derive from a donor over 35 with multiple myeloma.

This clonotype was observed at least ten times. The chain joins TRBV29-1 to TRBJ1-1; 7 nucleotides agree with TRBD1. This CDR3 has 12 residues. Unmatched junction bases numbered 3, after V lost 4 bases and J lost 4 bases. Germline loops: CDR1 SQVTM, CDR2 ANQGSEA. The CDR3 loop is CSVARGTTEAFF. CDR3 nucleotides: TGCAGCGTTGCCAGGGGGACCACTGAAGCTTTCTTT.

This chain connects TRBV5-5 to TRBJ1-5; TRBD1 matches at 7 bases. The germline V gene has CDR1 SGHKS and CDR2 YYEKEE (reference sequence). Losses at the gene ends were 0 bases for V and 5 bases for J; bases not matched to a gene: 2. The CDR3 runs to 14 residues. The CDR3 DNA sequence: TGTGCCAGCAGCTTGGGACAGGGTGATCAGCCCCAGCATTTT. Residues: CASSLGQGDQPQHF.

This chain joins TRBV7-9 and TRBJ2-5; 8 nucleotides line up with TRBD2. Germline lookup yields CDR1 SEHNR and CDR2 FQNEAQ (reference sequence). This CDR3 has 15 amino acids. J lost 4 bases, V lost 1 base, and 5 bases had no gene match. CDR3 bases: TGTGCCAGCAGCTTAGTGACTAGCGTCCGAGAGACCCAGTACTTC. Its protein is CASSLVTSVRETQYF.

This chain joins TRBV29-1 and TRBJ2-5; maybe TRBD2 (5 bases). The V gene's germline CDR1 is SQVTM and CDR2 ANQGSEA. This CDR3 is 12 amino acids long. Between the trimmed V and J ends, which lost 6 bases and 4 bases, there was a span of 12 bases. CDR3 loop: CSVQLGGETQYF. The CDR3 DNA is TGCAGCGTGCAGTTAGGAGGAGAGACCCAGTACTTC.

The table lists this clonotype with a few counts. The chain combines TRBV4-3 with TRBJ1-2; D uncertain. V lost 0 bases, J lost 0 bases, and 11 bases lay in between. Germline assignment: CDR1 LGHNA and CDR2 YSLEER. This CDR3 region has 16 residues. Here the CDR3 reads CASSQESLLSNYGYTF. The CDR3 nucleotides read TGCGCCAGCAGCCAAGAGAGCCTTTTGTCTAACTATGGCTACACCTTC.

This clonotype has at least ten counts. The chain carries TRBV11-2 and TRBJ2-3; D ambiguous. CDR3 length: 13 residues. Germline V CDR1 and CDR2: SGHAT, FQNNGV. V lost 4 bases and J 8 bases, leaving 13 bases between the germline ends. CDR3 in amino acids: CASSSSLSFTQYF. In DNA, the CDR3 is TGTGCCAGCAGCTCCAGCCTCTCCTTTACGCAGTATTTT.

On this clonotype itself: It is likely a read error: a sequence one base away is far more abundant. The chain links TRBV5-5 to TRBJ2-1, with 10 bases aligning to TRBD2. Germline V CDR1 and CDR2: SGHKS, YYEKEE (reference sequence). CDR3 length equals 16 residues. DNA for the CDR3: TGTGCCGGCAGCCCAGCGGGGGGGCCTCTATTCAATGAGCAGTTCTTC. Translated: CAGSPAGGPLFNEQFF.

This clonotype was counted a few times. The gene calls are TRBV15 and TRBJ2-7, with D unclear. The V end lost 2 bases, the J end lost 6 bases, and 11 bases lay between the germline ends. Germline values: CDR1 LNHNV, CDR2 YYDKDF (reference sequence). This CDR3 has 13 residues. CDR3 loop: CATSRHVAAEQYF. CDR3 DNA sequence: TGTGCCACCAGCAGACACGTTGCTGCCGAGCAGTACTTC.

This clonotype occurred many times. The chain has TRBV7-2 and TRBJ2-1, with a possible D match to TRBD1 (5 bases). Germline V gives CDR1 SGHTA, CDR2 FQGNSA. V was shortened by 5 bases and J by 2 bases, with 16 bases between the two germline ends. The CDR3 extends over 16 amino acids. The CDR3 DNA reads TGTGCCAGCAGCCCGAAGTGGGGCCGGACCTACAATGAGCAGTTCTTC. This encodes CASSPKWGRTYNEQFF. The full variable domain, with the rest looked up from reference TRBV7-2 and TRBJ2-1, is GAGVSQSPSNKVTEKGKDVELRCDPISGHTALYWYRQSLGQGLEFLIYFQGNSAPDKSGLPSDRFSAERTGGSVSTLTIQRTQQEDSAVYLCASSPKWGRTYNEQFFGPGTRLTVL.

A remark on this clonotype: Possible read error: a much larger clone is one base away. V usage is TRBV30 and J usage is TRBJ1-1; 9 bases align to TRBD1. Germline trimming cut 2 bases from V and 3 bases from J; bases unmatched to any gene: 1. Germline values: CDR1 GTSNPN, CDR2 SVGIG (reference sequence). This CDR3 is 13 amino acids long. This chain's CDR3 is CAWSRQGDTEAFF. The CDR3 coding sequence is TGTGCCTGGAGTAGACAGGGGGACACTGAAGCTTTCTTT.

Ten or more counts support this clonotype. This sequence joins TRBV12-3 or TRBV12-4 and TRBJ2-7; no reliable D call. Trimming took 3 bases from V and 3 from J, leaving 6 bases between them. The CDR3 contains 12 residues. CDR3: CASSLISYEQYF. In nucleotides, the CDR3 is TGTGCCAGCAGTTTGATTAGCTACGAGCAGTACTTC.

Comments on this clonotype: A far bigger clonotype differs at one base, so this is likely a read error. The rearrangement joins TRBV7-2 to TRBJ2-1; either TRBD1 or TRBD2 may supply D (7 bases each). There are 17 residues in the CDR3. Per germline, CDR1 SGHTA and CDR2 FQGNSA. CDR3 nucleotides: TGTGCCGGCAGCTATCTTCAGGGGGGGTTTCCCTACAATGAGCAGTTCTTC. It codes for CAGSYLQGGFPYNEQFF.

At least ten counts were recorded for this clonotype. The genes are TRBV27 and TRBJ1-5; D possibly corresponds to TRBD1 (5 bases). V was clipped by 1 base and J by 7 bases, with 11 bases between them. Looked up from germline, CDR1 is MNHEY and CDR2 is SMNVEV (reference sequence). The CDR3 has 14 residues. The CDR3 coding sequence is TGTGCCAGCAGTTTATGGGGGAGGGACCAGCCCCAGCATTTT. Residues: CASSLWGRDQPQHF.

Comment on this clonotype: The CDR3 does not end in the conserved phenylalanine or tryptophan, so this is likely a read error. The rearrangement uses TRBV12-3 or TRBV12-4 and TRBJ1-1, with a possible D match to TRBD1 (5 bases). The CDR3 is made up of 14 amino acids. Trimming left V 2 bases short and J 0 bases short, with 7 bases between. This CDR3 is CASSLRGMNTEAFL. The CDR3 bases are TGTGCCAGCAGTTTAAGGGGTATGAACACTGAAGCTTTCCTT.

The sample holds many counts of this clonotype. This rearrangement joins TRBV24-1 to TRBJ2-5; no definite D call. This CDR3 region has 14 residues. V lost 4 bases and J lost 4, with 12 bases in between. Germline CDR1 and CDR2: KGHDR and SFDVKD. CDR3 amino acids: CATSDPLVAETQYF. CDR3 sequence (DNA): TGTGCCACCAGTGACCCTCTTGTGGCAGAGACCCAGTACTTC.

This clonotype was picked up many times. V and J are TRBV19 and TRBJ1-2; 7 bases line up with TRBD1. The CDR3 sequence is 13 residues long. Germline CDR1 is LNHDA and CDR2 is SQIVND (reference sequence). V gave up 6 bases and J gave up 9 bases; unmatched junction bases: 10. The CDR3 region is CASRADRAFRYTF. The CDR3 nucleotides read TGTGCCAGTAGGGCCGACAGGGCTTTTCGCTACACCTTC.

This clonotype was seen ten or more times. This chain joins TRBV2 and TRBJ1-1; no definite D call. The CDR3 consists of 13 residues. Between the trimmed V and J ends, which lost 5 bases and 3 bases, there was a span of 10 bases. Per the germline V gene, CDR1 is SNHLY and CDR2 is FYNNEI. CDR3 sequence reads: CASSPTVYTEAFF. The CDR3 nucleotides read TGTGCCAGCAGTCCCACAGTTTACACTGAAGCTTTCTTT. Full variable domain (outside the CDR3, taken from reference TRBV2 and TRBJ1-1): EPEVTQTPSHQVTQMGQEVILRCVPISNHLYFYWYRQILGQKVEFLVSFYNNEISEKSEIFDDQFSVERPDGSNFTLKIRSTKLEDSAMYFCASSPTVYTEAFFGQGTRLTVV.

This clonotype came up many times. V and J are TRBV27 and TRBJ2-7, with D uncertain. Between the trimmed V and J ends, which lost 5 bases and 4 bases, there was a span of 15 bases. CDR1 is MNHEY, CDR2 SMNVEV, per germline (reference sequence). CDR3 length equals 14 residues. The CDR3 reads CASSPSERAYEQYF. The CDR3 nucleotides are TGTGCCAGCAGTCCTTCCGAGCGAGCGTACGAGCAGTACTTC.

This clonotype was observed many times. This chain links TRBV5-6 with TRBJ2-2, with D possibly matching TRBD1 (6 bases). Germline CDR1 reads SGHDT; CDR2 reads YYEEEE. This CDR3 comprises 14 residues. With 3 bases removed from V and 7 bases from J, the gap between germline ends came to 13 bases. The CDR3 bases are TGTGCCAGCAGCTCCCTGGGGGCAGGCGGGGAGCTGTTTTTT. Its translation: CASSSLGAGGELFF.

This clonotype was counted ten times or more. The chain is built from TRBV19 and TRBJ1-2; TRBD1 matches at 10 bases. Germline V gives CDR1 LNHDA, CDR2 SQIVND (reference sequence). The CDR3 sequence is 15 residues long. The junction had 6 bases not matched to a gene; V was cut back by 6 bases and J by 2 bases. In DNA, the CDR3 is TGTGCCAGTAGAATGACAGGGGGCGCGAACTATGGCTACACCTTC. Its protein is CASRMTGGANYGYTF.

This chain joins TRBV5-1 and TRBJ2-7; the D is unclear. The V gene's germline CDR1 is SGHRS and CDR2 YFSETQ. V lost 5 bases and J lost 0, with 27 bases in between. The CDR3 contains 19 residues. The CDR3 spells CASSPAVGSPNLYSYEQYF. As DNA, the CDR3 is TGCGCCAGCAGTCCGGCGGTGGGGTCCCCTAATCTATACTCCTACGAGCAGTACTTC.

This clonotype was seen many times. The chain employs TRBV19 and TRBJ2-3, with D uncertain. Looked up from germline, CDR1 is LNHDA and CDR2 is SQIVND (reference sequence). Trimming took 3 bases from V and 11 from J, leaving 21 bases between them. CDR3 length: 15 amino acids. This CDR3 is CASSISGPQGSGQYF. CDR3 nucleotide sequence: TGTGCCAGTAGTATTTCCGGCCCGCAAGGGTCTGGGCAGTATTTT.

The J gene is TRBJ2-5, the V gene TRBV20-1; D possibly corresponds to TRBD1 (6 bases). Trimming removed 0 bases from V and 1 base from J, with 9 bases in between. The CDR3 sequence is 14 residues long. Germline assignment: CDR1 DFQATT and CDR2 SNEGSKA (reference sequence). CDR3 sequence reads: CSARESGAQETQYF. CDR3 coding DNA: TGCAGTGCTAGAGAGTCAGGGGCCCAAGAGACCCAGTACTTC.

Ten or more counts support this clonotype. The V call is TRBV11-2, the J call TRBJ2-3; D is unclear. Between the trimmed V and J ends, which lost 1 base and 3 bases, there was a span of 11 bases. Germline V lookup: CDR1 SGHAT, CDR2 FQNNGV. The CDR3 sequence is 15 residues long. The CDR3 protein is CASSLGSDGTDTQYF. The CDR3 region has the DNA TGTGCCAGCAGCTTAGGGAGTGATGGGACAGATACGCAGTATTTT.

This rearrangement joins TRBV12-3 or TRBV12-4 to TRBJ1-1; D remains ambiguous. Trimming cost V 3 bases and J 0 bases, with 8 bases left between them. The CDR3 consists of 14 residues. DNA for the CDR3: TGTGCCAGCAGTTTGTTCGGCATGAACACTGAAGCTTTCTTT. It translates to CASSLFGMNTEAFF.

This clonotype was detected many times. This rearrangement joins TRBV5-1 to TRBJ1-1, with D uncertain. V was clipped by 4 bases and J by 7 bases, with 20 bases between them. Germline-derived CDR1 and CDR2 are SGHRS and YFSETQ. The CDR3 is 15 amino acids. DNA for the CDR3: TGCGCCAGCAGCCTGGGAGGAGAGTCAAAGCATGAAGCTTTCTTT. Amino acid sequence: CASSLGGESKHEAFF.

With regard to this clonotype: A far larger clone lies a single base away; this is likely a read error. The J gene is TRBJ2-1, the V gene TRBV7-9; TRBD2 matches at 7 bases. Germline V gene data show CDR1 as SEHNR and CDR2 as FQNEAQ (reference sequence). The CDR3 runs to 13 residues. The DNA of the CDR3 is TGTGCCAGCAGCTTAGGCCGACTAGCAGAGCGGTTCTTC. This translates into CASSLGRLAERFF. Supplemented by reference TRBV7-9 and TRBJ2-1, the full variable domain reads DTGVSQNPRHKITKRGQNVTFRCDPISEHNRLYWYRQTLGQGPEFLTYFQNEAQLEKSRLLSDRFSAERPKGSFSTLEIQRTEQGDSAMYLCASSLGRLAERFFGPGTRLTVL.

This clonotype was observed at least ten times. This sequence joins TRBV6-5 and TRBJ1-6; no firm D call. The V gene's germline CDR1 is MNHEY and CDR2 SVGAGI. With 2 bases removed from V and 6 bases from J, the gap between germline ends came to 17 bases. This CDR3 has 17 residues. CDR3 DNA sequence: TGTGCCAGCAGTTACAGTAATATTCCGATAAGTAATTCACCCCTCCACTTT. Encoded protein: CASSYSNIPISNSPLHF.

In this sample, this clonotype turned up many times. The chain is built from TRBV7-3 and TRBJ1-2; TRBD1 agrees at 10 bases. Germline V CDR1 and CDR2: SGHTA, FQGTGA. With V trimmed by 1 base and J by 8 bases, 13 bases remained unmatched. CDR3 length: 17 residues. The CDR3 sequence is CASSLMGPTGTGVGYTF. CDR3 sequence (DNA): TGTGCCAGCAGCTTAATGGGTCCAACCGGGACAGGGGTCGGCTACACCTTC.

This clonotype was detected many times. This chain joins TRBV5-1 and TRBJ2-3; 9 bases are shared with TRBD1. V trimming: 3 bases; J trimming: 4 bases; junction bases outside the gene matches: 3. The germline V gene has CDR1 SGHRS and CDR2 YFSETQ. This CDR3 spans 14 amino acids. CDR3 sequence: CASSWDRVADTQYF. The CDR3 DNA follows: TGCGCCAGCAGCTGGGACAGGGTTGCAGATACGCAGTATTTT.